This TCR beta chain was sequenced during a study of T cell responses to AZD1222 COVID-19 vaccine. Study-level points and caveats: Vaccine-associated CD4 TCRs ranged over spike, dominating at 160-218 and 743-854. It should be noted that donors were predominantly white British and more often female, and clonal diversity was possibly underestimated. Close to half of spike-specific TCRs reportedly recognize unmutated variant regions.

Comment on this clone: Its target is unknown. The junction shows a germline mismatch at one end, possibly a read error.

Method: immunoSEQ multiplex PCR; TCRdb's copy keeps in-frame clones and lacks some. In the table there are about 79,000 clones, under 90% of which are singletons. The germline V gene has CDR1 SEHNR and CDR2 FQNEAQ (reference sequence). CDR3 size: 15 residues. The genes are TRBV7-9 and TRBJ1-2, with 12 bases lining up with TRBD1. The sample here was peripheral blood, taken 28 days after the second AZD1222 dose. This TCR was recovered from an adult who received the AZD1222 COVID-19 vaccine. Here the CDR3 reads CASILGGQGADGYTF. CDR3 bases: TGTGCCAGCATCTTAGGGGGACAGGGGGCGGATGGCTACACCTTC.